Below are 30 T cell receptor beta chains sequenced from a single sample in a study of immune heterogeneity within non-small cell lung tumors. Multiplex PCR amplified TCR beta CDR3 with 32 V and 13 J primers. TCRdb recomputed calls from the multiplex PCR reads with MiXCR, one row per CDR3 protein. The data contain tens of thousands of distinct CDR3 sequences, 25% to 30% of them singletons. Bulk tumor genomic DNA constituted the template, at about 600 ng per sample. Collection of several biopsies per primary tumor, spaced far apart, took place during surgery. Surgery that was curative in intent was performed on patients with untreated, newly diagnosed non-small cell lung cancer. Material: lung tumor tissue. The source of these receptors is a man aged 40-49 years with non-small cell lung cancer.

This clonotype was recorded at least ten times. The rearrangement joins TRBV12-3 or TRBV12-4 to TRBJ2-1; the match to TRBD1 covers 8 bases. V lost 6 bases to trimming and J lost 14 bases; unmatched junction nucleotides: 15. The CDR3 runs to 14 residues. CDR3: CASREQGDPKKEFF. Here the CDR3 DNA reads TGTGCCAGCAGGGAACAGGGGGACCCAAAAAAGGAGTTCTTC.

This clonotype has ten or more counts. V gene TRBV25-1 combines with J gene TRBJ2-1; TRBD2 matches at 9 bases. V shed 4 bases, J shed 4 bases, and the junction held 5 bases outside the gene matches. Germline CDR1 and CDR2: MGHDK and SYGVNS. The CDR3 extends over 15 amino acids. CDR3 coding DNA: TGTGCCAGCAGTGGGGGTAGCGGGGGATACAATGAGCAGTTCTTC. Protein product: CASSGGSGGYNEQFF.

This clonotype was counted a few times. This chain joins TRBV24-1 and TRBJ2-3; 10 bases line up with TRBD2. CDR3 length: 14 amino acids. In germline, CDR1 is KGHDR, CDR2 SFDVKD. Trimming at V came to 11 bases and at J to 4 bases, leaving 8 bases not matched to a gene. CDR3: CAIHSGRIADTQYF. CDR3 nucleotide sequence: TGTGCCATCCATAGCGGGAGGATCGCAGATACGCAGTATTTT.

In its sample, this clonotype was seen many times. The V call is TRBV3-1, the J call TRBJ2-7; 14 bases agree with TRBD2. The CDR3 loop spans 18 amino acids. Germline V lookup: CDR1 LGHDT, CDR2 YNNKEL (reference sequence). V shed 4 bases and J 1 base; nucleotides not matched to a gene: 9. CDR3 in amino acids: CASSLTSGRAIRSYEQYF. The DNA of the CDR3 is TGTGCCAGCAGCCTGACTAGCGGGAGGGCGATAAGGTCCTACGAGCAGTACTTC.

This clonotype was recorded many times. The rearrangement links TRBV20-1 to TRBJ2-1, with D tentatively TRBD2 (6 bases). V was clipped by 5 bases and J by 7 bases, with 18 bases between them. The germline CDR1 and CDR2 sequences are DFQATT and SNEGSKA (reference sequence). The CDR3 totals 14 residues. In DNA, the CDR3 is TGCAGTGCTGATAAACCGGGAGTTCTAAATGAGCAGTTCTTC. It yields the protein CSADKPGVLNEQFF.

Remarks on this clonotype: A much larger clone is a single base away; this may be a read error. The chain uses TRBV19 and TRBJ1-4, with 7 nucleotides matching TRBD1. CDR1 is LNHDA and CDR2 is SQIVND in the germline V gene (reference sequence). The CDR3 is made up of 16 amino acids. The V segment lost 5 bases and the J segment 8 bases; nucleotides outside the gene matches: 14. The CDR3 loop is CASSPQRGLHNEKLFF. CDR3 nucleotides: TGTGCCAGTAGTCCTCAGAGGGGGCTTCACAACGAAAAACTGTTTTTT.

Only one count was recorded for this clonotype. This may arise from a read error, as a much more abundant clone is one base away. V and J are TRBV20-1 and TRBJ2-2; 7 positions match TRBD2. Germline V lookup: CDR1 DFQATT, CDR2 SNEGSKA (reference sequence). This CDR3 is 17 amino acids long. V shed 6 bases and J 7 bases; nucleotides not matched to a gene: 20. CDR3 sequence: CSANPTSSGTMGGELFF. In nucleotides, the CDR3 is TGCAGTGCCAACCCTACGTCCTCCGGGACTATGGGCGGGGAGCTGTTTTTT.

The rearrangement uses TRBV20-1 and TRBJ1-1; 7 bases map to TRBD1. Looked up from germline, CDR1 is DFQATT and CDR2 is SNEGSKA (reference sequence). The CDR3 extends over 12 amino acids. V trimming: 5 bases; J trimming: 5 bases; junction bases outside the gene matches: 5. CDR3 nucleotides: TGCAGTGCTGGGACAGTGAGGACTGAAGCTTTCTTT. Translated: CSAGTVRTEAFF.

In DNA form, the CDR3 reads TGTGCCACCAGTGAGAGGGGACAGGCCTACAATGAGCAGTTCTTC. This encodes CATSERGQAYNEQFF. V gene TRBV24-1 combines with J gene TRBJ2-1; 8 bases line up with TRBD1. V lost 4 bases to trimming and J lost 2 bases; unmatched junction nucleotides: 3. The CDR3 covers 15 residues. Germline-derived CDR1 and CDR2 are KGHDR and SFDVKD.

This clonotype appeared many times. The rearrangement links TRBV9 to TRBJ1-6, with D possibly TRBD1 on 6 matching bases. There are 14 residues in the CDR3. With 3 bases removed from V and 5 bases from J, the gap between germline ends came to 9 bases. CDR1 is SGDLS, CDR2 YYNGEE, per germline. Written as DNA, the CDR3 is TGTGCCAGCAGCGCTGGGGGCGATAATTCACCCCTCCACTTT. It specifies CASSAGGDNSPLHF.

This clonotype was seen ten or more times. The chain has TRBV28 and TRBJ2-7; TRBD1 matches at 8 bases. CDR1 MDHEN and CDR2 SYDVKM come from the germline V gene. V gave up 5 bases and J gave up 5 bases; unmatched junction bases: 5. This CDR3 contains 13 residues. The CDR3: CASSPDRVHEQYF. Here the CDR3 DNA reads TGTGCCAGCAGTCCGGACAGGGTCCACGAGCAGTACTTC. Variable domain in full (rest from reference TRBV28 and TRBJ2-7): DVKVTQSSRYLVKRTGEKVFLECVQDMDHENMFWYRQDPGLGLRLIYFSYDVKMKEKGDIPEGYSVSREKKERFSLILESASTNQTSMYLCASSPDRVHEQYFGPGTRLTVT.

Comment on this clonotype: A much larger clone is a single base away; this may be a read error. The CDR3 region has the DNA TGTGCCAGCAGTGAAAACAGGGTGGGTTACCGCTACACCTTC. Translating gives CASSENRVGYRYTF. The rearrangement joins TRBV2 to TRBJ1-2; D possibly corresponds to TRBD1 (6 bases). V was pared by 2 bases and J by 9 bases, with 16 bases between. The CDR3 totals 14 residues. Germline CDR1 reads SNHLY; CDR2 reads FYNNEI.

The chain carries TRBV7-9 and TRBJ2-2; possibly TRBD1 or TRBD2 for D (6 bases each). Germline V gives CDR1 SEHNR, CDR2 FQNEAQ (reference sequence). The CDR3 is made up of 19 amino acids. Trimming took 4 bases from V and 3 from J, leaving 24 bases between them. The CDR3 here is CASSSTGRLGGRDTGELFF. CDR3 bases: TGTGCCAGCAGCTCCACGGGGAGGCTTGGGGGCCGAGACACCGGGGAGCTGTTTTTT.

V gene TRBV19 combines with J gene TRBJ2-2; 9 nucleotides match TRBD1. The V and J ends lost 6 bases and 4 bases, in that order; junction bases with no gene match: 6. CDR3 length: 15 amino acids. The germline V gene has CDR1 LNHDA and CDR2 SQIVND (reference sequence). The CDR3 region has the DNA TGTGCCAGTAGGAAACCGGGACAGGGCACCGGGGAGCTGTTTTTT. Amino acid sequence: CASRKPGQGTGELFF.

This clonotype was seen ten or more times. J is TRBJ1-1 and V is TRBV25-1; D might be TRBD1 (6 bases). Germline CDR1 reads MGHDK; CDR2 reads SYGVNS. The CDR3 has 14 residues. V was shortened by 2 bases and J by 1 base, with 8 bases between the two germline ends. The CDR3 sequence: CASSETGKNTEAFF. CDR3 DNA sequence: TGTGCCAGCAGTGAAACAGGGAAGAACACTGAAGCTTTCTTT. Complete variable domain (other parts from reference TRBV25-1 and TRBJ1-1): EADIYQTPRYLVIGTGKKITLECSQTMGHDKMYWYQQDPGMELHLIHYSYGVNSTEKGDLSSESTVSRIRTEHFPLTLESARPSHTSQYLCASSETGKNTEAFFGQGTRLTVV.

The DNA for the CDR3 is TGCAGTGCTAGCTCCCTAGCGGGCGCGACCTACGAGTGGTACTTC. Residues: CSASSLAGATYEWYF. The gene calls are TRBV20-1 and TRBJ2-7, with 8 bases identical to TRBD2. The CDR3 runs to 15 residues. V shed 3 bases and J 12 bases; nucleotides not matched to a gene: 19. Germline V gene sequence: CDR1 DFQATT, CDR2 SNEGSKA (reference sequence).

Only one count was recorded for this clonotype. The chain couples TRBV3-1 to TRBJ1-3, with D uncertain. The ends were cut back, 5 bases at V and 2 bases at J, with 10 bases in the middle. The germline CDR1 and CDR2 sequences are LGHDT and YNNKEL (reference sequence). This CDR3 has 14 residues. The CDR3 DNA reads TGTGCCAGCAGCGAAGGAGGAACTGGAAACACCATATATTTT. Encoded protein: CASSEGGTGNTIYF.

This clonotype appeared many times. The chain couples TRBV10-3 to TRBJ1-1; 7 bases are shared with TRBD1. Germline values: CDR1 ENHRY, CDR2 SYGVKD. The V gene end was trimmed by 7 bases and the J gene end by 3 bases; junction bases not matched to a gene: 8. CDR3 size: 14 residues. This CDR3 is CAIKRTGADTEAFF. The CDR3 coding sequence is TGTGCCATCAAGAGGACAGGTGCGGACACTGAAGCTTTCTTT.

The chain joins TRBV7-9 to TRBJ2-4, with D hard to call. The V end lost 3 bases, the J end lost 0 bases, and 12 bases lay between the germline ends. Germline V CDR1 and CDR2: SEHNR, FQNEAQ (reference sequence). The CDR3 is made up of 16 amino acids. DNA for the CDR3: TGTGCCAGCAGCTTGCCTATTGGCCTAGCCAAAAACATTCAGTACTTC. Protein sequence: CASSLPIGLAKNIQYF.

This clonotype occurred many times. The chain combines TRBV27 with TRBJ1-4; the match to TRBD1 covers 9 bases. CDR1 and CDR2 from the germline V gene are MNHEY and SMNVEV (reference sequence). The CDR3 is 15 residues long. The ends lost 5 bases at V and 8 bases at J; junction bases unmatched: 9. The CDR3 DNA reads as TGTGCCAGCAGTCCCGGGACAGGGCGGCGGGAAAAACTGTTTTTT. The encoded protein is CASSPGTGRREKLFF.

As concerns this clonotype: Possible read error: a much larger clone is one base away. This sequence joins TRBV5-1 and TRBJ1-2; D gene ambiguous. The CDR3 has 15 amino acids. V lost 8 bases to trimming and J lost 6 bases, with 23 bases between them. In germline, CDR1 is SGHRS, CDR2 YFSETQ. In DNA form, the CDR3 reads TGCGCCAGAAGCCCCGCCGGGAGGTCTGGCCATGGCTACACCTTC. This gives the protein CARSPAGRSGHGYTF.

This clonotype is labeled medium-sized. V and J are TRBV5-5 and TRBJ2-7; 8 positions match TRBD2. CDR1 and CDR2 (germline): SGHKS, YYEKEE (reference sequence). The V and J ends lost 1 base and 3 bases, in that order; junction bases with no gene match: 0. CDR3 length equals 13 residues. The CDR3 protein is CASSLRGGYEQYF. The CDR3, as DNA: TGTGCCAGCAGCTTGCGGGGGGGCTACGAGCAGTACTTC.

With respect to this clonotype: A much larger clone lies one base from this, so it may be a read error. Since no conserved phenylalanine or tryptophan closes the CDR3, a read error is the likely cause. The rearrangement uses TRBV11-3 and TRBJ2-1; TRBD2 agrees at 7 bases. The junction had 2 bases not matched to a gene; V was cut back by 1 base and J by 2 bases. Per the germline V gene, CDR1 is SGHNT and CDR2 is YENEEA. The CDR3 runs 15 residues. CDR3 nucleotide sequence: TGTGCCAGCAGCTTAGCGGGAGGCCCCTACAATGAGCAGTTCTTA. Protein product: CASSLAGGPYNEQFL.

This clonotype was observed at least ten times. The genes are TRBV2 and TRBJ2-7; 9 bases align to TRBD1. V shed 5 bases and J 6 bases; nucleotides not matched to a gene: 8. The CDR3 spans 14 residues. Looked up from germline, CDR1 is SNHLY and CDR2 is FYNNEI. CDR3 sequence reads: CASSIRDRAGEQYF. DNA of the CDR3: TGTGCCAGCAGTATCCGGGACAGGGCGGGCGAGCAGTACTTC.

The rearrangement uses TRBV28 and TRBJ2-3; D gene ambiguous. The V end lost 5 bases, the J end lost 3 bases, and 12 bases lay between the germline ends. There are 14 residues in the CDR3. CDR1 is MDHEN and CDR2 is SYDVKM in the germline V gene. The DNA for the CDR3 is TGTGCCAGCAGTATCGAGGTGGCGACAGATACGCAGTATTTT. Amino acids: CASSIEVATDTQYF.

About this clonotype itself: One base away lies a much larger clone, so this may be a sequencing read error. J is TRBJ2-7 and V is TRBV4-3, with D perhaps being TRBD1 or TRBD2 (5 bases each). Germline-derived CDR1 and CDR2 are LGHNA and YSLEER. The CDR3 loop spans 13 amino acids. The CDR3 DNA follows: TGCGCCAGCACCCAAGTTCAGGGAGACGAGCAGTACTTC. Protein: CASTQVQGDEQYF.

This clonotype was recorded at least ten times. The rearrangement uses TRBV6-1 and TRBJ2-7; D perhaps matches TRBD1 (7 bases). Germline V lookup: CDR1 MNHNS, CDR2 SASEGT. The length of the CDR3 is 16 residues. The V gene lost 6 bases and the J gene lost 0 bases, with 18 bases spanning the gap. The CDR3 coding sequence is TGTGCCAGCAGCCGTAAACGACAGGGAGGCTCCTACGAGCAGTACTTC. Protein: CASSRKRQGGSYEQYF.

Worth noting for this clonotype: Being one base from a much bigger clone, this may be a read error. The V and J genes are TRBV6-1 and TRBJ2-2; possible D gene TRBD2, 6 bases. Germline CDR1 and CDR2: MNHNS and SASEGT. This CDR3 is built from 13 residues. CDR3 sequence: CASSEGYTGEVFF. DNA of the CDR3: TGTGCCAGCAGTGAAGGTTACACCGGGGAGGTGTTTTTT.

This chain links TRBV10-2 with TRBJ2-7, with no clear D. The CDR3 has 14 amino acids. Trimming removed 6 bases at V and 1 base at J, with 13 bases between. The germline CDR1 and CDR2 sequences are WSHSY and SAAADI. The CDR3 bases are TGCGCCAGCAGCCACCTTTCTCGGTCCTACGAGCAGTACTTC. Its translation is CASSHLSRSYEQYF.

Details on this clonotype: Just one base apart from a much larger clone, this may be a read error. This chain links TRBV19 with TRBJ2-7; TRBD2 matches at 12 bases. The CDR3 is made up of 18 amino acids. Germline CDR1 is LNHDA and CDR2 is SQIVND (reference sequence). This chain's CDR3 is CASSIGLAGARRAYAQYF. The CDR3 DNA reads TGTGCCAGTAGTATAGGACTAGCGGGAGCAAGGAGAGCCTACGCGCAGTACTTC.